This T cell receptor beta chain was sequenced in a study of cytomegalovirus exposure and HLA in healthy donors. Study-wide background: There were some 120 million unique TCR beta sequences, drawn from 150 million to 200 million T cells, in an earlier analysis.

The study ran its PCR with 60 Vbeta and 13 Jbeta primers. Assay: immunoSEQ multiplex PCR; the TCRdb copy retains only in-frame clones and omits some. The sample carries under 200,000 clones, around three quarters recorded once. Worth noting for this clone: Its target is not known.

With 2 bases removed from V and 8 bases from J, the gap between germline ends came to 13 bases. Germline CDR1 and CDR2: MNHNY and SVGAGI (reference sequence). This CDR3 contains 14 residues. The study's findings and limits: Several of the most significant clusters appeared, in a later analysis, to be linked to common viral pathogens.

V is TRBV6-6 and J is TRBJ2-1; tentative D call: TRBD1 (5 bases). Sequencing was done on a sample of PBMCs. This receptor was identified in a man aged 40-49 years in good health and CMV-seronegative. The CDR3 bases are TGTGCCAGCAGTTACCCAGGGCGGTTGGATGAGCAGTTCTTC. Translation gives CASSYPGRLDEQFF.